This T cell receptor beta chain was identified during a study of memory CD8 T cells in hepatitis C reinfection. Study as a whole: HCV reinfection: RNA-positive following two negative tests at least 60 days apart.

Generated by immunoSEQ multiplex PCR, the TCRdb table keeps only in-frame clones and is missing some. This table holds about 47,000 clones, roughly 90% found once. The CDR3 is 16 amino acids. V shed 1 base and J shed 6 bases, with 16 bases lying between them. Germline CDR1 and CDR2: MGHRA and YSYEKL. Time point denoted: peak reinfection, 3 to 8 weeks after reinfection detection. TCR sequencing was done directly ex vivo on sorted cells, without expansion in vitro. At all three reinfection time points, viable CD3+ CD8+ CD45RO- cells from two donors served as controls. This TCR derives from a man aged 18 to 30 with hepatitis C virus infection. The sequenced sample consisted of naive CD8+ T cells sorted from blood. The gene calls are TRBV4-1 and TRBJ2-4, with a weak D call TRBD1 (5 bases). The CDR3 DNA reads TGCGCCAGCAGCCAAGTGTATCAGGGCGAGGTAAACATTCAGTACTTC. This translates into CASSQVYQGEVNIQYF.